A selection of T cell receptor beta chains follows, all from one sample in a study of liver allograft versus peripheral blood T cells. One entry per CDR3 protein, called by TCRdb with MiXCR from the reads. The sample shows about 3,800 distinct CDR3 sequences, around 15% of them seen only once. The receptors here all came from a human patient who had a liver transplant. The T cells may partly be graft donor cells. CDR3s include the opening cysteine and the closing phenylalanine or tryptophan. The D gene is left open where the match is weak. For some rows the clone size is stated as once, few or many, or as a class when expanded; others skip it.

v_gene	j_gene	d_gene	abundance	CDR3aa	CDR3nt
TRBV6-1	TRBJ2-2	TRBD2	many	CASSPRRGGTSIGELFF	TGTGCCAGCAGTCCGAGGCGGGGGGGGACTTCGATCGGGGAGCTGTTTTTT
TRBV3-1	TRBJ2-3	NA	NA	CASSQDWGTSGDTQYF	TGTGCCAGCAGCCAAGATTGGGGGACAAGCGGAGATACGCAGTATTTT
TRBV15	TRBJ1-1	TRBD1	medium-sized	CATSRDRGLGTEAFF	TGTGCCACCAGCAGAGACAGGGGGCTCGGGACTGAAGCTTTCTTT
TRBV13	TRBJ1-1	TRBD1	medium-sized	CASSRTGGDTEAFF	TGTGCCAGCAGCCGAACAGGGGGGGACACTGAAGCTTTCTTT
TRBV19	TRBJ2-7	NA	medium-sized	CASSPRASYEQYF	TGTGCCAGTAGTCCCCGCGCGTCCTACGAGCAGTACTTC
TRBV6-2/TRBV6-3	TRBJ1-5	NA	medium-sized	CASFPQGTAINQPQHF	TGTGCCAGCTTCCCACAGGGCACCGCGATCAATCAGCCCCAGCATTTT
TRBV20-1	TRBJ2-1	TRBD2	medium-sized	CSANPPRELTGHEQFF	TGCAGTGCTAATCCCCCGCGGGAGCTTACTGGCCATGAGCAGTTCTTC
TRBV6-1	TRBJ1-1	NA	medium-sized	CASSVWMMNTEAFF	TGTGCCAGCAGTGTATGGATGATGAACACTGAAGCTTTCTTT
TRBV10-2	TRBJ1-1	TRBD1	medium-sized	CASRGQGMNTEAFF	TGCGCCAGCAGGGGACAGGGGATGAACACTGAAGCTTTCTTT
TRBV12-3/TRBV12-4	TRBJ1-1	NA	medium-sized	CASSLGMNTEAFF	TGTGCCAGCAGTTTAGGCATGAACACTGAAGCTTTCTTT
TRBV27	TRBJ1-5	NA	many	CASSWTGGIQTQHF	TGTGCCAGCAGTTGGACCGGGGGTATCCAGACCCAGCATTTT
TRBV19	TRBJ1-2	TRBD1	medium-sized	CASSPMGTGGSGYTF	TGTGCCAGTAGCCCAATGGGGACAGGGGGCTCTGGCTACACCTTC
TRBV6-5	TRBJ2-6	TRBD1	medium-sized	CASRENLGQGGTNVLTF	TGTGCCAGCAGGGAAAACTTGGGACAGGGGGGAACCAACGTCCTGACTTTC
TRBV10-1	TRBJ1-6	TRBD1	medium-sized	CASREQGVENSPLHF	TGCGCCAGCAGAGAACAGGGGGTGGAGAATTCACCCCTCCACTTT
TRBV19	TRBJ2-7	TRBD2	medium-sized	CASSIGVAGAPSYEQYF	TGTGCCAGTAGTATAGGAGTAGCGGGAGCCCCCTCCTACGAGCAGTACTTC
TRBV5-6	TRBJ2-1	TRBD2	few	CASSLGGLAGVDEQFF	TGTGCCAGCAGCTTGGGGGGACTAGCGGGAGTAGACGAGCAGTTCTTC
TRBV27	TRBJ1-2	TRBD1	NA	CASSPRRRQGNAEGYTF	TGTGCCAGCAGTCCGAGACGAAGACAGGGAAACGCAGAGGGCTACACCTTC
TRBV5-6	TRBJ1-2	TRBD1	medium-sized	CASSTRQGPYYGYTF	TGTGCCAGCAGCACCCGACAGGGGCCGTACTATGGCTACACCTTC
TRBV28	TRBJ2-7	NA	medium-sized	CASSFPAGTYEQYF	TGTGCCAGCAGTTTCCCGGCGGGTACCTACGAGCAGTACTTC
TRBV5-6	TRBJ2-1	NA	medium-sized	CASSSGLSSYNEQFF	TGTGCCAGCAGCTCGGGCCTAAGCTCCTACAATGAGCAGTTCTTC
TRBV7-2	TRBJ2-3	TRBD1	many	CASSSWTGVSTDTQYF	TGTGCCAGCAGCTCATGGACAGGAGTTAGCACAGATACGCAGTATTTT
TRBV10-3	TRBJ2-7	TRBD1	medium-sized	CAISDRAAYEQYF	TGTGCCATCTCCGACAGGGCGGCCTACGAGCAGTACTTC
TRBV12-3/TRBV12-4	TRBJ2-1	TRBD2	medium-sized	CASSLTSGRRSEQFF	TGTGCCAGCAGTTTGACTAGCGGGAGGCGTTCCGAGCAGTTCTTC
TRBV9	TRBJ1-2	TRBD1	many	CASSDDRAHYGYTF	TGTGCCAGCAGTGACGACAGGGCTCACTATGGCTACACCTTC
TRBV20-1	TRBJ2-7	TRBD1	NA	CSARDDETGGEQYF	TGCAGTGCTAGAGATGACGAGACAGGGGGCGAGCAGTACTTC
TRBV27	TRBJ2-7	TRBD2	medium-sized	CASKILAGHNEQYF	TGTGCCAGCAAAATCCTAGCGGGACACAACGAGCAGTACTTC
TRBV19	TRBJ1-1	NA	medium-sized	CASSQQETGTEAFF	TGTGCCAGTAGTCAACAGGAAACAGGGACTGAAGCTTTCTTT
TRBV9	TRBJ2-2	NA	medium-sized	CASSTVSTGELFF	TGTGCCAGCAGCACCGTAAGCACCGGGGAGCTGTTTTTT
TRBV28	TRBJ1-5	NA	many	CASSFRTDPNQPQHF	TGTGCCAGCAGTTTCCGGACAGACCCTAATCAGCCCCAGCATTTT
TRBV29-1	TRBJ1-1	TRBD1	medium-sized	CSVETGVWTEAFF	TGCAGCGTTGAAACAGGGGTTTGGACTGAAGCTTTCTTT
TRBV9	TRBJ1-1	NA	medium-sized	CASSANALLNTEAFF	TGTGCCAGCAGCGCCAATGCCCTATTAAACACTGAAGCTTTCTTT
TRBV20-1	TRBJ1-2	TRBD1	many	CSARGDRGLGYGYTF	TGCAGTGCTAGAGGGGACAGGGGGCTCGGCTATGGCTACACCTTC
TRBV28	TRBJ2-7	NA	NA	CASRKNRLDRLPEQYF	TGTGCCAGCAGAAAAAACAGGCTCGACAGGCTTCCAGAGCAGTACTTC
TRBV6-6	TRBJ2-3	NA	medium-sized	CASPPVGQFADTQYF	TGTGCCAGTCCTCCGGTTGGGCAATTCGCCGACACGCAGTATTTT
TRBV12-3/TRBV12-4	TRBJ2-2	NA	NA	CASRDGTGELFF	TGTGCCAGCAGGGATGGCACCGGGGAGCTGTTTTTT
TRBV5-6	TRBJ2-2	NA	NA	CASSLNLGELFF	TGTGCCAGCAGCTTGAATCTCGGGGAGCTGTTTTTT
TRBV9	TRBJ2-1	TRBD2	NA	CASSTAGGSNEQFF	TGTGCCAGCAGCACAGCGGGAGGGTCCAATGAGCAGTTCTTC
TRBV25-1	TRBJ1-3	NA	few	CASSEGRSRGSGNTIYF	TGTGCCAGCAGTGAGGGTCGGTCCCGCGGGTCCGGAAACACCATATATTTT
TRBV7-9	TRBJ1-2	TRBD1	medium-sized	CASSLAGGGYGYTF	TGTGCCAGCAGCTTGGCAGGGGGCGGCTATGGCTACACCTTC
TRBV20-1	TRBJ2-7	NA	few	CSARDAGRQALTYEQYF	TGCAGTGCTAGAGATGCGGGCAGACAGGCCTTAACCTACGAGCAGTACTTC
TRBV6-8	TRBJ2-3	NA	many	CASSWGFTGLTDTQYF	TGTGCCAGCAGTTGGGGGTTTACAGGGTTAACAGATACGCAGTATTTT
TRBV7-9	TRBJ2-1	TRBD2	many	CASSPGLAGWSEQFF	TGTGCCAGCAGCCCAGGATTAGCGGGGTGGAGTGAGCAGTTCTTC
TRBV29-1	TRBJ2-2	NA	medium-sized	CSVADRSNTGELFF	TGCAGCGTAGCCGACAGGTCCAACACCGGGGAGCTGTTTTTT
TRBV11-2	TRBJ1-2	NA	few	CASSSSGFYGYTF	TGTGCCAGCAGCTCCTCAGGGTTCTATGGCTACACCTTC
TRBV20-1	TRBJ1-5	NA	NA	CSARAMGSNQPQHF	TGCAGTGCTAGAGCCATGGGAAGCAATCAGCCCCAGCATTTT
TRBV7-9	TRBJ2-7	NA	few	CASAPGSSYEQYF	TGTGCCAGCGCCCCGGGTAGCTCCTACGAGCAGTACTTC
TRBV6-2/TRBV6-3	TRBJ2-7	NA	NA	CASSTTGPQTYEQYF	TGTGCCAGCAGTACAACAGGACCCCAAACCTACGAGCAGTACTTC
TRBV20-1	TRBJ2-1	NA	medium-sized	CSARPRGLGAYNEQFF	TGCAGTGCTAGACCGCGAGGGTTGGGGGCCTACAATGAGCAGTTCTTC
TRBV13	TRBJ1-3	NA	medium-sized	CASSSGVDGGNTIYF	TGTGCCAGCAGCTCGGGGGTTGACGGTGGAAACACCATATATTTT